The 22 T cell receptor beta chains below were found in one sample sequenced in a study of identical twins (dated by TCRdb to between 2015 and 2016). Library method: 5' RACE. TCRdb lists the instrument as Illumina HiSeq 2000. TCRdb reprocessed the public reads (quality trimming at Q25 with fastp, clone calling with MiXCR) and kept in-frame beta chains. Each CDR3 protein appears once, grouped with its most common genes and DNA. For this sample there are more than 400,000 distinct CDR3 sequences; about 16% appear just once. The leading ten clones occupy 0.35% to 0.45% of the sample. The same sample was also studied in work on yellow fever vaccine responses in identical twins.

Sequenced material: CD4+ T cells sorted from blood. The receptors derive from a woman between 18 and 30 years old in good health.

This clonotype was counted between two and nine times. The chain couples TRBV28 to TRBJ2-7; D is undetermined. Germline loops: CDR1 MDHEN, CDR2 SYDVKM. The V end was cut by 5 bases, the J end by 2 bases, with 16 bases between. The CDR3 loop spans 15 amino acids. The CDR3 DNA reads as TGTGCCAGCAGTCCCCGTGGCGGCCCCACCTACGAGCAGTACGTC. This codes for CASSPRGGPTYEQYV.

This clonotype was counted between two and nine times. The J gene is TRBJ1-3, the V gene TRBV5-1; D gene unclear. V dropped 6 bases and J dropped 0 bases, with 7 bases sitting between them. The germline CDR1 and CDR2 sequences are SGHRS and YFSETQ. The CDR3 totals 13 residues. DNA of the CDR3: TGCGCCAGCACCGGTGGCTCTGGAAACACCATATATTTT. Protein product: CASTGGSGNTIYF.

This clonotype was detected only a few times. The V gene is TRBV10-3, the J gene TRBJ1-5, with D unresolved. Germline lookup yields CDR1 ENHRY and CDR2 SYGVKD. V was trimmed by 2 bases and J by 2 bases, leaving 7 bases between them. This CDR3 contains 14 residues. CDR3 amino acids: CAISENGRNQPQHF. In DNA, the CDR3 is TGTGCCATCAGTGAGAATGGCCGCAATCAGCCCCAGCATTTT.

This clonotype came up many times. V gene TRBV24-1 combines with J gene TRBJ2-1; TRBD2 matches 8 bases. The CDR3 loop spans 15 amino acids. The V segment lost 5 bases and the J segment 6 bases; nucleotides outside the gene matches: 8. The germline V gene encodes CDR1 KGHDR and CDR2 SFDVKD. The CDR3 DNA is TGTGCCACCAGTGGAGTTGGACTAGCAGTCAATGAGCAGTTCTTC. The encoded protein is CATSGVGLAVNEQFF.

This clonotype appeared many times. This chain links TRBV4-1 with TRBJ2-5; the D gene is possibly TRBD1 (6 bases). The CDR3 length is 14 residues. Between the trimmed V and J ends, which lost 4 bases and 1 base, there was a span of 10 bases. The germline V gene has CDR1 MGHRA and CDR2 YSYEKL. CDR3 bases: TGCGCCAGCAGCCTCACAGGGCTCCAAGAGACCCAGTACTTC. It specifies CASSLTGLQETQYF.

This clonotype was counted only a few times. The rearrangement uses TRBV7-8 and TRBJ2-1; 10 bases match TRBD2. Per the germline V gene, CDR1 is SGHVS and CDR2 is FQNEAQ. J was trimmed by 3 bases and V by 1 base; bases with no gene match: 9. The CDR3 is made up of 18 amino acids. Here the CDR3 DNA reads TGTGCCAGCAGCTTAGGCTCCTTGACTAGCGGGTTCTACAATGAGCAGTTCTTC. It codes for CASSLGSLTSGFYNEQFF.

This rearrangement joins TRBV20-1 to TRBJ2-1; 10 nucleotides line up with TRBD2. Germline V gives CDR1 DFQATT, CDR2 SNEGSKA (reference sequence). The CDR3 length is 17 residues. V shed 0 bases and J 3 bases; nucleotides not matched to a gene: 8. The CDR3 DNA sequence: TGCAGTGCTAGAGATAACCGCGTAGCGGGGGGCTACAATGAGCAGTTCTTC. Protein sequence: CSARDNRVAGGYNEQFF.

Only a few counts were recorded for this clonotype. The CDR3 DNA reads TGTGCCAGCAGTATGGGGGGGTCTGCTTTCTTT. It is translated as CASSMGGSAFF. The chain carries TRBV12-3 or TRBV12-4 and TRBJ1-1; D might be TRBD1 (5 bases). This CDR3 is 11 amino acids long. Trimming shortened V by 5 bases and J by 11 bases, and 12 bases separated the two germline ends.

The rearrangement uses TRBV7-6 and TRBJ2-1; a weak D match, TRBD1 (7 bases). Germline CDR1 and CDR2: SGHVS and FNYEAQ. This CDR3 comprises 16 residues. V lost 5 bases and J 4 bases, leaving 18 bases between the germline ends. The CDR3 nucleotides read TGTGCCAGCAGCCCACAGGGGACTTACGGTTACAATGAGCAGTTCTTC. This sequence encodes CASSPQGTYGYNEQFF.

The CDR3 loop is CASSLGGAGSTDTQYF. CDR3 nucleotides: TGCGCCAGCAGCTTGGGGGGAGCGGGTAGCACAGATACGCAGTATTTT. The chain joins TRBV5-1 to TRBJ2-3, with D perhaps matching TRBD2 (6 bases). V shed 0 bases and J shed 0 bases, with 11 bases lying between them. Germline CDR1 reads SGHRS; CDR2 reads YFSETQ. The CDR3 loop spans 16 amino acids.

V and J are TRBV12-3 or TRBV12-4 and TRBJ2-7, with 10 bases fitting TRBD2. This CDR3 is 18 amino acids long. The V gene end was trimmed by 7 bases and the J gene end by 3 bases; junction bases not matched to a gene: 18. The DNA for the CDR3 is TGTGCCAGCAAGGGGAGGCTAGCGGGAGATCCGGGGGGCTACGAGCAGTACTTC. It codes for CASKGRLAGDPGGYEQYF.

In DNA, the CDR3 is TGCAGTGCTAGAGATGGGGGTAACACTGAAGCTTTCTTT. Amino acids: CSARDGGNTEAFF. The chain couples TRBV20-1 to TRBJ1-1, with D maybe TRBD1 (5 bases). This CDR3 comprises 13 residues. V gave up 0 bases and J gave up 2 bases, with 7 bases separating them. Per germline, CDR1 DFQATT and CDR2 SNEGSKA (reference sequence).

The chain recombines TRBV2 with TRBJ2-7; D remains ambiguous. In germline, CDR1 is SNHLY, CDR2 FYNNEI. This CDR3 is 13 amino acids long. V lost 4 bases, J lost 2 bases, and 9 bases lay in between. CDR3 in amino acids: CASSVRGTYEQYV. CDR3 sequence (DNA): TGTGCCAGCAGTGTTCGTGGGACCTACGAGCAGTACGTC.

This chain joins TRBV27 and TRBJ2-5, with 12 bases identical to TRBD1. The CDR3 totals 16 residues. Trimming cost V 5 bases and J 2 bases; bases outside gene matches: 6. CDR1 and CDR2 from the germline V gene are MNHEY and SMNVEV (reference sequence). The CDR3 region is CASSQPGQGAQETQYF. The CDR3 bases are TGTGCCAGCAGTCAGCCGGGACAGGGGGCTCAAGAGACCCAGTACTTC.

There are a few counts of this clonotype. This chain uses TRBV5-1 with TRBJ2-5, with a weak D call TRBD1 (6 bases). Trimming removed 3 bases from V and 2 bases from J, with 8 bases in between. Germline assignment: CDR1 SGHRS and CDR2 YFSETQ. CDR3 size: 13 residues. The CDR3 region has the DNA TGCGCCAGCAGCTATCAGGGGCAAGAGACCCAGTACTTC. This encodes CASSYQGQETQYF.

The chain employs TRBV28 and TRBJ2-3; D possibly corresponds to TRBD1 (9 bases). Germline V gene sequence: CDR1 MDHEN, CDR2 SYDVKM. The CDR3 has 21 amino acids. V lost 3 bases and J 4 bases, leaving 32 bases between the germline ends. CDR3: CASSFNSGTGRTSTSADTQYF. CDR3 DNA sequence: TGTGCCAGCAGTTTCAACTCCGGGACAGGGAGGACTAGCACCAGCGCAGATACGCAGTATTTT.

This clonotype was observed a handful of times. This chain links TRBV12-3 or TRBV12-4 with TRBJ2-1; 10 bases agree with TRBD1. This CDR3 has 15 residues. V was clipped by 6 bases and J by 4 bases; unmatched bases: 6. For the CDR3, the DNA is TGTGCCAGCAGGTTGGACAGGGGGAATTACAATGAGCAGTTCTTC. Translation gives CASRLDRGNYNEQFF.

The chain has TRBV28 and TRBJ1-6; 8 bases are shared with TRBD1. The germline gives CDR1 MDHEN, CDR2 SYDVKM. After removal of 5 bases from V and 10 bases from J, the junction contained 10 bases not matched to a gene. The CDR3 sequence is 15 residues long. The CDR3 loop reads CASSTQGAGDSPLHF. The CDR3 region has the DNA TGTGCCAGCAGTACCCAGGGGGCTGGGGACTCACCCCTCCACTTT.

This clonotype was detected ten times or more. The V gene is TRBV29-1, the J gene TRBJ2-3, with D perhaps TRBD1 (6 bases). Per the germline V gene, CDR1 is SQVTM and CDR2 is ANQGSEA. V lost 2 bases, J lost 0 bases, and 9 bases lay in between. The CDR3 is 14 residues long. The DNA of the CDR3 is TGCAGCGTTGAAAAGGGGGATAGCACAGATACGCAGTATTTT. Translated, it gives CSVEKGDSTDTQYF.

The V gene is TRBV27, the J gene TRBJ1-2; no reliable D call. This CDR3 contains 15 residues. Trimming removed 2 bases at V and 4 bases at J, with 14 bases between. Germline CDR1 reads MNHEY; CDR2 reads SMNVEV (reference sequence). The CDR3 nucleotides are TGTGCCAGCAGTTTAGGTCAGGCAGGAATCTATGGCTACACCTTC. It specifies CASSLGQAGIYGYTF.

This sequence joins TRBV11-2 and TRBJ2-2; 9 nucleotides line up with TRBD1. CDR1 is SGHAT and CDR2 is FQNNGV in the germline V gene. The trim removed 4 bases at V and 3 bases at J, leaving 18 bases unmatched. This CDR3 is built from 20 residues. CDR3 DNA sequence: TGTGCCAGCAGCTCCCTCGCGCCAGGACAGGGGTTGTCCCACACCGGGGAGCTGTTTTTT. Translating gives CASSSLAPGQGLSHTGELFF.

This clonotype came up a few times. V and J are TRBV7-2 and TRBJ2-1; unclear D gene. The germline V gene encodes CDR1 SGHTA and CDR2 FQGNSA. The CDR3 spans 15 residues. Trimming took 1 base from V and 7 from J, leaving 14 bases between them. CDR3 coding DNA: TGTGCCAGCAGCTTAGGCCCCAGCGCAACAAATGAGCAGTTCTTC. It codes for CASSLGPSATNEQFF.